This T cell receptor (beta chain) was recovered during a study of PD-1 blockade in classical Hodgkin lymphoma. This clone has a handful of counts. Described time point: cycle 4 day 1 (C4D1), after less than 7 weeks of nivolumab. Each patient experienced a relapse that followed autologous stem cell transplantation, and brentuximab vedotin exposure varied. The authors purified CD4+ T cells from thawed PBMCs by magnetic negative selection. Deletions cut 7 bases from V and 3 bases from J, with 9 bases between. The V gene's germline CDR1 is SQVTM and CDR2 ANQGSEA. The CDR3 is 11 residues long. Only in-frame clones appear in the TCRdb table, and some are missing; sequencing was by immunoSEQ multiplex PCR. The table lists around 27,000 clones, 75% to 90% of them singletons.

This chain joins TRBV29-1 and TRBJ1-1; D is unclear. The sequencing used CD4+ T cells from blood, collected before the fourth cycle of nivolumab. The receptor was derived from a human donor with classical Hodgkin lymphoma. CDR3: CSAGPYTEAFF. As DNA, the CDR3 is TGCAGCGCTGGGCCCTACACTGAAGCTTTCTTT.